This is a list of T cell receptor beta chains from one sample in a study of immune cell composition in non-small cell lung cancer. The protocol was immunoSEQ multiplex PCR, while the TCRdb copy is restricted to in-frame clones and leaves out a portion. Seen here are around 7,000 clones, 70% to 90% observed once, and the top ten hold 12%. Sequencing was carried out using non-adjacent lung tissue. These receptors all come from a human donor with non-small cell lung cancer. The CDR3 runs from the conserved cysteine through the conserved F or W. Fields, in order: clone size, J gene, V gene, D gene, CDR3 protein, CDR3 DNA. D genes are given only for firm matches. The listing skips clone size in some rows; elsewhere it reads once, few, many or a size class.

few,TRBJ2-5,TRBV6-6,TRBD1,CASRRAGTGEETQYF,TGTGCCAGCAGGCGGGCCGGGACAGGGGAAGAGACCCAGTACTTC
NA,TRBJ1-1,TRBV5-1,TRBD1,CASQSQGALSNTEAFF,TGCGCCAGCCAGAGCCAGGGGGCCCTCTCGAACACTGAAGCTTTCTTT
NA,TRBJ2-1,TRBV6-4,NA,CASPRTRGSEQFF,TGTGCCAGCCCCCGGACTAGGGGGAGTGAGCAGTTCTTC
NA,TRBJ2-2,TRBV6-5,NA,CASSRDTGELFF,TGTGCCAGCAGTAGGGACACCGGGGAGCTGTTTTTT
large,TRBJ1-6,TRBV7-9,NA,CASTLGNSPLHF,TGTGCCAGCACCCTTGGGAATTCACCCCTCCACTTT
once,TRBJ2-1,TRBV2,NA,CASSALGTGVNEQFF,TGTGCCAGCAGTGCCCTAGGAACAGGCGTGAATGAGCAGTTCTTC
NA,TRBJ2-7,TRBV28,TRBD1,CASRNRGSHYEQYF,TGTGCCAGCAGGAACAGGGGGTCTCACTACGAGCAGTACTTC
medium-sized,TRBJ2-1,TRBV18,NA,CASSLTRDEQFF,TGTGCCAGCTCACTTACTAGGGATGAGCAGTTCTTC
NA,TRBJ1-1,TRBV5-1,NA,CASSQDTNTEAFF,TGCGCCAGCAGTCAGGACACCAACACTGAAGCTTTCTTT
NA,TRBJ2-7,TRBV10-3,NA,CAISDRDEQYF,TGTGCCATCAGTGACAGAGACGAGCAGTACTTC
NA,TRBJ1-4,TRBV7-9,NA,CASSLAVGGEKLFF,TGTGCCAGCAGCTTAGCTGTCGGCGGGGAAAAACTGTTTTTT
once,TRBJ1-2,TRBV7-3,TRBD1,CASSPDRGHVLGGYTF,TGTGCCAGCAGCCCCGACAGGGGGCATGTTCTTGGTGGCTACACCTTC
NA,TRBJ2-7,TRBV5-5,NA,CASSPRADPYEQYF,TGTGCCAGCAGCCCCCGAGCGGATCCCTACGAGCAGTACTTC
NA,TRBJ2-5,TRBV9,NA,CASSVHGGQETQYF,TGTGCCAGCAGCGTACACGGGGGCCAAGAGACCCAGTACTTC
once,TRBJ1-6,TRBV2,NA,CASSVRTGARRSPLHF,TGTGCCAGCAGTGTCCGCACGGGCGCCAGGAGGTCACCCCTCCACTTT
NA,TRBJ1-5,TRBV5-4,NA,CASSREAGPNQPQHF,TGTGCCAGCAGCCGTGAAGCCGGGCCCAATCAGCCCCAGCATTTT
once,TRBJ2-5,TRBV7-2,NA,CASSPRGETQYF,TGTGCCAGCAGCCCCCGAGGTGAGACCCAGTACTTC
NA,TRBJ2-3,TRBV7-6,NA,CASSLTHLRDTQYF,TGTGCCAGCAGCTTAACTCACCTTAGGGATACGCAGTATTTT
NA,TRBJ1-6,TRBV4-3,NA,CASSQDRNSQNSPLHF,TGCGCCAGCAGCCAAGATAGGAACAGTCAGAATTCACCCCTCCACTTT
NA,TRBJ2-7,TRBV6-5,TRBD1,CASRIDRGVYEQYF,TGTGCCAGCAGGATCGACAGGGGAGTCTACGAGCAGTACTTC
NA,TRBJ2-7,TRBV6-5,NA,CASTSTGSYEQYF,TGTGCCAGCACTTCGACAGGCTCCTACGAGCAGTACTTC
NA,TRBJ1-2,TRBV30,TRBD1,CAWSVIAAGGYGYTF,TGTGCCTGGAGTGTAATTGCGGCAGGGGGATATGGCTACACCTTC
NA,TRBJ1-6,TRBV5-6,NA,CASSLVGSSYNSPLHF,TGTGCCAGCAGCTTGGTAGGAAGCTCCTATAATTCACCCCTCCACTTT
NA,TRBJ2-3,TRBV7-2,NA,CASSIKDTQYF,TGTGCCAGCAGCATCAAAGATACGCAGTATTTT
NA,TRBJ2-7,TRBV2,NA,CASSYSYEQYF,TGTGCCAGCAGTTACAGCTACGAGCAGTACTTC
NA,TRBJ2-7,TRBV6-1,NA,CASSAVMTSYEQYF,TGTGCCAGCAGCGCGGTAATGACCTCCTACGAGCAGTACTTC
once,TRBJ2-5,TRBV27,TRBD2,CASSLGVLAGETQYF,TGTGCCAGCAGTTTAGGGGTGTTAGCGGGGGAGACCCAGTACTTC